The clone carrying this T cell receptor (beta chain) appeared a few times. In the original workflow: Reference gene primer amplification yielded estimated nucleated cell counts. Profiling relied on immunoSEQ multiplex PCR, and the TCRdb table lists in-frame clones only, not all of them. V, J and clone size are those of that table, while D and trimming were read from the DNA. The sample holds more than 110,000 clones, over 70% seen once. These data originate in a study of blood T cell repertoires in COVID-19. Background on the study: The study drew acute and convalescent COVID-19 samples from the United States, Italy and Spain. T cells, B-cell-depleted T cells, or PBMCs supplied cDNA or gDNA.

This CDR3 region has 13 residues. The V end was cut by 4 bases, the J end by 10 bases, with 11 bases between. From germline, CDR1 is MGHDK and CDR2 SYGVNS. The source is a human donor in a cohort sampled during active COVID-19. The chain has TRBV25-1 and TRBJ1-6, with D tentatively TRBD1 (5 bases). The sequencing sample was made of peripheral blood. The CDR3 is CASSAQGDSPLHF. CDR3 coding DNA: TGTGCCAGCAGTGCGCAGGGTGACTCACCCCTCCACTTT.